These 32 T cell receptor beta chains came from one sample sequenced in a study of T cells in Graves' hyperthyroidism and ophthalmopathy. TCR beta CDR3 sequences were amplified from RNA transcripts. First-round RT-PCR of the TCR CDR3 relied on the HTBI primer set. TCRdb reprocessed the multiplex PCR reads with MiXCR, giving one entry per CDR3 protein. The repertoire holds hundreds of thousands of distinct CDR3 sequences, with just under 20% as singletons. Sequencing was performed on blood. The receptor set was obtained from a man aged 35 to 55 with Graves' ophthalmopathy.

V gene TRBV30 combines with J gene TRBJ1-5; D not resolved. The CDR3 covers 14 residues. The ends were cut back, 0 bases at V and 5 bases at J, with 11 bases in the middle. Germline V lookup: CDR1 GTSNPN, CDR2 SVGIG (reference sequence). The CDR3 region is CAWSVRKGDQPQHF. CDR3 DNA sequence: TGTGCCTGGAGTGTACGAAAGGGTGATCAGCCCCAGCATTTT. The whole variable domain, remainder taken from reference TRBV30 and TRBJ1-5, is SQTIHQWPATLVQPVGSPLSLECTVEGTSNPNLYWYRQAAGRGLQLLFYSVGIGQISSEVPQNLSASRPQDRQFILSSKKLLLSDSGFYLCAWSVRKGDQPQHFGDGTRLSIL.

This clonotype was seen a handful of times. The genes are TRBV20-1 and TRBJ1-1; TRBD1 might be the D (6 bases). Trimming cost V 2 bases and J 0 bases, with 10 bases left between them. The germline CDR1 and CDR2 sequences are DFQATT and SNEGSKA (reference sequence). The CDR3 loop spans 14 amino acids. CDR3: CSARRQVMNTEAFF. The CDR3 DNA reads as TGCAGTGCTAGACGACAGGTCATGAACACTGAAGCTTTCTTT.

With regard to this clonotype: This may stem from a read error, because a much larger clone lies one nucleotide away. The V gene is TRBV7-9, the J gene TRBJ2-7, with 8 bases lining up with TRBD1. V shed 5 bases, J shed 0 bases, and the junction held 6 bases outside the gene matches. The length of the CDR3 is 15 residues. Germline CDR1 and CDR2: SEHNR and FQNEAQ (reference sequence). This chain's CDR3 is CASSTDRGGSYEQYF. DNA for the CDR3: TGTGCCAGCAGCACCGACAGGGGAGGCTCCTACGAGCAGTACTTC.

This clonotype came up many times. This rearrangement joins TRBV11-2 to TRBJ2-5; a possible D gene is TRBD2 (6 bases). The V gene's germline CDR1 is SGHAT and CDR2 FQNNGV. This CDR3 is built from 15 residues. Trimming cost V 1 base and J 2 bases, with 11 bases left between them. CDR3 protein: CASSLGGAAQETQYF. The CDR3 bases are TGTGCCAGCAGCTTAGGCGGGGCCGCTCAAGAGACCCAGTACTTC.

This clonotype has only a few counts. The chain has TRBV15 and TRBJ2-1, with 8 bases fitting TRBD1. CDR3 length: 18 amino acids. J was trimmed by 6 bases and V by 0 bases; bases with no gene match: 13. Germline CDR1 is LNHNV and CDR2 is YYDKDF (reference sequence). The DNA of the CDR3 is TGTGCCACCAGCAGAGATAGGGCGTTGGACAGGGTGGGCAATGAGCAGTTCTTC. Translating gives CATSRDRALDRVGNEQFF.

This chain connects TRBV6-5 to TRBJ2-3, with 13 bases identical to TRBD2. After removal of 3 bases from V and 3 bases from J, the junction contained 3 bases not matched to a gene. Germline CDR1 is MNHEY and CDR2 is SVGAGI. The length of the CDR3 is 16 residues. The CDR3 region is CASSYGLAGATDTQYF. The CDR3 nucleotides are TGTGCCAGCAGTTATGGACTAGCGGGAGCTACAGATACGCAGTATTTT.

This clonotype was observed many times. Here the CDR3 DNA reads TGTGCCAGCAGCCTCGTAGGCGGGGATAATGAGCAGTTCTTC. This translates into CASSLVGGDNEQFF. The chain links TRBV7-3 to TRBJ2-1, with D possibly TRBD2 on 6 matching bases. CDR1 is SGHTA and CDR2 is FQGTGA in the germline V gene. The CDR3 is 14 residues long. With 5 bases removed from V and 7 bases from J, the gap between germline ends came to 15 bases.

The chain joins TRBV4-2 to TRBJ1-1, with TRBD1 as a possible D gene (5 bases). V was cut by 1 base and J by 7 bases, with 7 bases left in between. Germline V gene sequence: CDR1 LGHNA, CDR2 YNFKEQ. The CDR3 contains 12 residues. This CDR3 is CASSQVTGEAFF. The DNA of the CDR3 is TGTGCCAGCAGCCAAGTCACAGGTGAAGCTTTCTTT.

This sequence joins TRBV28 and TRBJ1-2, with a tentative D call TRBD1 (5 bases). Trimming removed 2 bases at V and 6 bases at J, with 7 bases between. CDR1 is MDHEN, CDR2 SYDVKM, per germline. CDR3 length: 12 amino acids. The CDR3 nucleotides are TGTGCCAGCAGTTTACTCAGGGATGGCTACACCTTC. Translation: CASSLLRDGYTF.

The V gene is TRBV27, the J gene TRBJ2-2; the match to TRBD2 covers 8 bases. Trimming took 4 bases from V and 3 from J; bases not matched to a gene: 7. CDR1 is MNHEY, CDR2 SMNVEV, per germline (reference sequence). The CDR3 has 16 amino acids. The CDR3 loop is CASSSLGRADTGELFF. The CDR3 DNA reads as TGTGCCAGCAGTTCCCTCGGGAGGGCGGACACCGGGGAGCTGTTTTTT.

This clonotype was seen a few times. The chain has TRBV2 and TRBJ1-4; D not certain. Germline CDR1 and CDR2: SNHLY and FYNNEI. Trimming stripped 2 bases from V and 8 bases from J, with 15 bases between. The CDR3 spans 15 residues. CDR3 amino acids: CASSELGLDAEKLFF. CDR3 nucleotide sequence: TGTGCCAGCAGTGAACTGGGCCTGGACGCGGAAAAACTGTTTTTT.

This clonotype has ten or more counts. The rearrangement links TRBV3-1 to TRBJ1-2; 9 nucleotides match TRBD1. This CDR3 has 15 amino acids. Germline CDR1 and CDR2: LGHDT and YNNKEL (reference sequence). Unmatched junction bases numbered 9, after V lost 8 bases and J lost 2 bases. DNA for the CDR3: TGTGCCAGCTGTCTGGGGACAGGGACCAACTATGGCTACACCTTC. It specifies CASCLGTGTNYGYTF.

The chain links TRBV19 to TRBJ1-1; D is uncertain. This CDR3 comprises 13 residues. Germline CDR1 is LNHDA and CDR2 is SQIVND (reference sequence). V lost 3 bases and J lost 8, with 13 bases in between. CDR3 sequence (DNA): TGTGCCAGTAGTATGAATTATCGGAAGGAAGCTTTCTTT. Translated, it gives CASSMNYRKEAFF. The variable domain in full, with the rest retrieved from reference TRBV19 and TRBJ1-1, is DGGITQSPKYLFRKEGQNVTLSCEQNLNHDAMYWYRQDPGQGLRLIYYSQIVNDFQKGDIAEGYSVSREKKESFPLTVTSAQKNPTAFYLCASSMNYRKEAFFGQGTRLTVV.

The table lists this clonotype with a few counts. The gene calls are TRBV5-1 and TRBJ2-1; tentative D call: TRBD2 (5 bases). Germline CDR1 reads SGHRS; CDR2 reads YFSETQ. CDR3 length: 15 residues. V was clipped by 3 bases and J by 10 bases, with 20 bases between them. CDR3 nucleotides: TGCGCCAGCAGCTCTCTGGACGGGATTGGGGAGGAGCAGTTCTTC. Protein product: CASSSLDGIGEEQFF.

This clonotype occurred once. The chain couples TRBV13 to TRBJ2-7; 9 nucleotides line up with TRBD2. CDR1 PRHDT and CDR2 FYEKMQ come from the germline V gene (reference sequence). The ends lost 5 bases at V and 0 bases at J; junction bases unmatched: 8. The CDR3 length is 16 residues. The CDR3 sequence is CASSPSTSGRSYEQYF. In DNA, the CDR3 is TGTGCCAGCAGCCCTTCGACTAGCGGCCGCTCCTACGAGCAGTACTTC.

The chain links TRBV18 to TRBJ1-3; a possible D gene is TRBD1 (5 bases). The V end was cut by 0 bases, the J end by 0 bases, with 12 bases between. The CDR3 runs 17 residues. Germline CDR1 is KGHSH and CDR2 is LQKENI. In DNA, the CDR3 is TGTGCCAGCTCACCACCAGTAGGGGAATCCTCTGGAAACACCATATATTTT. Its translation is CASSPPVGESSGNTIYF.

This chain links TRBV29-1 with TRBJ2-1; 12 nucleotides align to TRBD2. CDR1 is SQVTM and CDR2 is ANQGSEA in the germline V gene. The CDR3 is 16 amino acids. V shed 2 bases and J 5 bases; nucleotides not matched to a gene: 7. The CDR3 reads CSVESLAGGPDNEQFF. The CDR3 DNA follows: TGCAGCGTTGAATCTCTAGCGGGAGGGCCGGACAATGAGCAGTTCTTC.

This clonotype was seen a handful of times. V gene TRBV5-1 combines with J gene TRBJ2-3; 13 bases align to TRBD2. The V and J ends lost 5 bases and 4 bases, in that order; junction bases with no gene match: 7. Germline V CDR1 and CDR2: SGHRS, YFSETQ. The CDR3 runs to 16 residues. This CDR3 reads CASSSGLAGVADTQYF. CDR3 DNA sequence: TGCGCCAGCAGTTCCGGACTAGCGGGAGTGGCAGATACGCAGTATTTT.

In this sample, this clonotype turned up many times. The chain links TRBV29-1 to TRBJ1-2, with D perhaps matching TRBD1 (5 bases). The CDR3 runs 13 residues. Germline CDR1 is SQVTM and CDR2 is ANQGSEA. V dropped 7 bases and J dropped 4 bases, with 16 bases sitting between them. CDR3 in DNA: TGCAGCGGATCAACCAGGGATGGCTATGGCTACACCTTC. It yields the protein CSGSTRDGYGYTF.

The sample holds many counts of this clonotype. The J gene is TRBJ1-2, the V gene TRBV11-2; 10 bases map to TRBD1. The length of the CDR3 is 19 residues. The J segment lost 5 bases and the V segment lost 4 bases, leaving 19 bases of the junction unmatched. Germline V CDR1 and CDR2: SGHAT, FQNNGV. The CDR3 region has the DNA TGTGCCAGCAGCTCCCGTAGACCTCCCGGACAGGGGGAAACTTATGGCTACACCTTC. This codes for CASSSRRPPGQGETYGYTF.

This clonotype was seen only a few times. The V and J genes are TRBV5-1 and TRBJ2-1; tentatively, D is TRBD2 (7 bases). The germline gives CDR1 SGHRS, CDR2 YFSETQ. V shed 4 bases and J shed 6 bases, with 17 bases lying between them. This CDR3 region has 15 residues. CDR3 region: CASSPREGGGNEQFF. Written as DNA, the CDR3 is TGCGCCAGCAGCCCCAGGGAGGGGGGGGGCAATGAGCAGTTCTTC.

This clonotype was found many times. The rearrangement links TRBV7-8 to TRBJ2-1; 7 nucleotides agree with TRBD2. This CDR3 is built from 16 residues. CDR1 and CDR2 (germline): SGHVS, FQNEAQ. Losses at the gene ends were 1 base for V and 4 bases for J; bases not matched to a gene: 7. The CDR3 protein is CASSLVWRERYNEQFF. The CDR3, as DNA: TGTGCCAGCAGCTTAGTTTGGCGGGAGCGATACAATGAGCAGTTCTTC. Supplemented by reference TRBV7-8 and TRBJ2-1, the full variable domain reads GAGVSQSPRYKVAKRGQDVALRCDPISGHVSLFWYQQALGQGPEFLTYFQNEAQLDKSGLPSDRFFAERPEGSVSTLKIQRTQQEDSAVYLCASSLVWRERYNEQFFGPGTRLTVL.

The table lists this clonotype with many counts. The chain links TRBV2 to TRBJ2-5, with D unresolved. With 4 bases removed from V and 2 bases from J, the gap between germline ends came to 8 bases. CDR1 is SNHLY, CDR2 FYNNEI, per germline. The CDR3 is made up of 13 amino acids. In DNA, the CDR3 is TGTGCCAGCAGTGGGACGGAGCAAGAGACCCAGTACTTC. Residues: CASSGTEQETQYF.

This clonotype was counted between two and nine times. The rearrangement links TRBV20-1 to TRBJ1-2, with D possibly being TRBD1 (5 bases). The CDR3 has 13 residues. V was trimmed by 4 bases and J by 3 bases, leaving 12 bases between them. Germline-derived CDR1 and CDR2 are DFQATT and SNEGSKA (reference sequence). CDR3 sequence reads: CSAIPRDHYGYTF. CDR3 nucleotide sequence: TGCAGTGCTATTCCCAGGGATCACTATGGCTACACCTTC.

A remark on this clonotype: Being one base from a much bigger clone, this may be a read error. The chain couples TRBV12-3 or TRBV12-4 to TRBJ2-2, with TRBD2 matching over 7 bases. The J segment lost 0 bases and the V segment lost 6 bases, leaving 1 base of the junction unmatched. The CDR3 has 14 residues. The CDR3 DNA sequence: TGTGCCAGCAGGACTAGCTCGAACACCGGGGAGCTGTTTTTT. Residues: CASRTSSNTGELFF.

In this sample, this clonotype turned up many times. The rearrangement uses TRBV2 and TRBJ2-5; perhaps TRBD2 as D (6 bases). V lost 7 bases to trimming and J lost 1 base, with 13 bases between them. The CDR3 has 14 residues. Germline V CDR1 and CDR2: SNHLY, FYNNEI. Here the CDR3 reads CASNEAGTQETQYF. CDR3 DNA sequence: TGTGCCAGCAACGAAGCGGGTACCCAAGAGACCCAGTACTTC.

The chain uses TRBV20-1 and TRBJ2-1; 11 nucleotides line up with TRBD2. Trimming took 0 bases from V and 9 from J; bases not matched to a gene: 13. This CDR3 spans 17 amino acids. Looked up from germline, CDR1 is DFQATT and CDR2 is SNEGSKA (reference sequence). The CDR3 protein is CSARDSRGLAGGPEQFF. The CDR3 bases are TGCAGTGCTAGAGATTCCCGGGGGCTAGCGGGAGGACCTGAGCAGTTCTTC.

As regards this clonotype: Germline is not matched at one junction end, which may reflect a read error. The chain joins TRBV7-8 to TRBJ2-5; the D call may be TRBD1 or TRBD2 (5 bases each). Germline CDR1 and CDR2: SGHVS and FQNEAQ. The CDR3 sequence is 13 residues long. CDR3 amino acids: CASSHGADGTQYF. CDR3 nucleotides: TGCGCCAGCAGCCACGGGGCCGACGGGACCCAGTACTTC.

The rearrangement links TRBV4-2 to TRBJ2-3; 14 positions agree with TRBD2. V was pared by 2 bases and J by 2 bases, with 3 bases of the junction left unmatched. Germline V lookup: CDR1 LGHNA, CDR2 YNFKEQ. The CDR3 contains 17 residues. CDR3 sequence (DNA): TGTGCCAGCAGCCAAAGACTAGCGGGGGGGCCCACAGATACGCAGTATTTT. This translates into CASSQRLAGGPTDTQYF.

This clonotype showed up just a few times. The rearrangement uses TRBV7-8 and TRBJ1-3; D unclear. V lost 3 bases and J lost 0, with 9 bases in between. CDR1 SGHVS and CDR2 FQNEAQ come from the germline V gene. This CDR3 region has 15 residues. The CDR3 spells CASSFDGSSGNTIYF. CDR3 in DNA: TGTGCCAGCAGCTTCGACGGTAGCTCTGGAAACACCATATATTTT.

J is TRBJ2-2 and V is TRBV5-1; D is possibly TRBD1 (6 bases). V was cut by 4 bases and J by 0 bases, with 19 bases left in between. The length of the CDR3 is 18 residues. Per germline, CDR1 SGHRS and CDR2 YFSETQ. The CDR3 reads CASSLLPTQGANTGELFF. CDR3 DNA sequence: TGCGCCAGCAGCCTCCTCCCCACACAGGGCGCGAACACCGGGGAGCTGTTTTTT.

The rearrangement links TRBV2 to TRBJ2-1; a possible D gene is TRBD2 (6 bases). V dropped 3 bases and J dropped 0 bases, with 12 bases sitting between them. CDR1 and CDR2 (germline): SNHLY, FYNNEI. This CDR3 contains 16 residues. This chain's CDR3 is CASSEVGGISYNEQFF. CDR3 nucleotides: TGTGCCAGCAGTGAGGTCGGCGGGATCTCCTACAATGAGCAGTTCTTC.